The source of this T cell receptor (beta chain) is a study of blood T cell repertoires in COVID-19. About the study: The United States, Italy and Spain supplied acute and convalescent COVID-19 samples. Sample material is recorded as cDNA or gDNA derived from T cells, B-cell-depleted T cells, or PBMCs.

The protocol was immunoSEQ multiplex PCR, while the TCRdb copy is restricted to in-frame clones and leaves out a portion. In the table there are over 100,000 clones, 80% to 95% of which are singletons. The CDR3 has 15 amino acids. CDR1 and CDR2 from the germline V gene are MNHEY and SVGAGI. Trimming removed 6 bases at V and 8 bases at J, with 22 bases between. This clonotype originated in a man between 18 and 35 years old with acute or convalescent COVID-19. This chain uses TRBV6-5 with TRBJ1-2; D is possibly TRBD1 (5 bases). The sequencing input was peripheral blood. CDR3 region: CASRPSLGQEGGYTF. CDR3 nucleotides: TGTGCCAGCAGGCCCAGCTTGGGGCAGGAAGGGGGCTACACCTTC.